The 26 T cell receptor beta chains given below trace back to one sample, sequenced in a study of metastatic and nonmetastatic thyroid tumors. Among the patients, none had received any treatment before thyroid surgery. TCRdb re-clonotyped the PCR reads through MiXCR. The sample holds about 17,000 clones, around a quarter seen once. The sequenced sample consisted of tumor tissue. All receptors come from a female donor with papillary thyroid cancer or a benign thyroid nodule (not recorded which). Some clones in this sample may be carry-over from other donors' samples.

This clone was detected many times. The chain uses TRBV6-1 and TRBJ2-2; D is unresolved. CDR3 size: 14 residues. Germline assignment: CDR1 MNHNS and CDR2 SASEGT. The ends were cut back, 5 bases at V and 0 bases at J, with 7 bases in the middle. CDR3 sequence (DNA): TGTGCCAGCAGTACGGATGCGAACACCGGGGAGCTGTTTTTT. Protein: CASSTDANTGELFF.

This clone turned up a few times. V is TRBV11-2 and J is TRBJ2-7; TRBD2 agrees at 8 bases. Germline V lookup: CDR1 SGHAT, CDR2 FQNNGV. The CDR3 loop spans 14 amino acids. J was trimmed by 3 bases and V by 2 bases; bases with no gene match: 3. The CDR3 nucleotides read TGTGCCAGCAGCTTACCGGGAGGGGGCTACGAGCAGTACTTC. It codes for CASSLPGGGYEQYF.

Note on this clone: The sample carries other DNA sequences with the same CDR3. The chain couples TRBV12-3 or TRBV12-4 to TRBJ1-2; D not certain. This CDR3 is 13 amino acids long. V dropped 1 base and J dropped 2 bases, with 5 bases sitting between them. CDR3 in amino acids: CASSLDGNYGYTF. The CDR3 DNA follows: TGTGCCAGCAGTTTAGACGGCAACTATGGCTACACCTTC.

This clone showed up just a few times. The chain couples TRBV6-1 to TRBJ2-3; 8 bases align to TRBD1. Looked up from germline, CDR1 is MNHNS and CDR2 is SASEGT. The V and J ends lost 6 bases and 2 bases, in that order; junction bases with no gene match: 7. This CDR3 has 15 amino acids. The CDR3 loop is CASSPGQGVTDTQYF. In nucleotides, the CDR3 is TGTGCCAGCAGCCCTGGACAGGGAGTCACAGATACGCAGTATTTT.

This clone was seen repeatedly, ten times or more. The CDR3 DNA is TGTGCCAGCAGCCGGTTAGGGGCAGGGGGAGGAGATACGCAGTATTTT. This codes for CASSRLGAGGGDTQYF. This chain uses TRBV9 with TRBJ2-3; tentative D call: TRBD1 (7 bases). The CDR3 has 16 residues. Trimming removed 4 bases at V and 5 bases at J, with 20 bases between. Per the germline V gene, CDR1 is SGDLS and CDR2 is YYNGEE.

This clone was counted only a few times. The chain links TRBV27 to TRBJ2-3; D is perhaps TRBD2 (6 bases). Trimming stripped 9 bases from V and 5 bases from J, with 18 bases between. Germline V gives CDR1 MNHEY, CDR2 SMNVEV (reference sequence). This CDR3 has 14 amino acids. The CDR3 DNA follows: TGTGCCAGAAGGGAGATTGGGCGGGAAGATACGCAGTATTTT. Encoded protein: CARREIGREDTQYF.

This clone is deemed medium-sized. The rearrangement links TRBV7-2 to TRBJ1-3; D unclear. Germline V gene sequence: CDR1 SGHTA, CDR2 FQGNSA. The germline V and J ends were trimmed by 3 bases and 4 bases, with 1 base remaining between them. The CDR3 covers 11 residues. CDR3 in amino acids: CASSFGNTIYF. The CDR3 DNA is TGTGCCAGCAGCTTCGGAAACACCATATATTTT.

In its sample, this clone ranks as medium-sized. The rearrangement uses TRBV12-3 or TRBV12-4 and TRBJ1-5; TRBD1 matches 9 bases. Germline trimming cut 6 bases from V and 7 bases from J; bases unmatched to any gene: 7. CDR3 size: 14 residues. The CDR3 is CASREGTGRQPQHF. In DNA, the CDR3 is TGTGCCAGCAGAGAAGGGACAGGGAGGCAGCCCCAGCATTTT.

The table lists this clone with a few counts. This chain connects TRBV6-1 to TRBJ2-1; D may match TRBD1 or TRBD2 (5 bases each). This CDR3 contains 15 residues. CDR1 is MNHNS and CDR2 is SASEGT in the germline V gene. The CDR3, as DNA: TGTGCTATTAAGGAGACGGGAACGGGGCGGAATGAGAGGTTCTTC. Translating it yields CAIKETGTGRNERFF.

The chain carries TRBV4-1 and TRBJ1-5; D is unresolved. Germline CDR1 reads MGHRA; CDR2 reads YSYEKL. The CDR3 has 13 residues. V was shortened by 2 bases and J by 3 bases, with 5 bases between the two germline ends. CDR3 sequence: CASSQSYNQPQHF. As DNA, the CDR3 is TGCGCCAGCAGCCAATCCTACAATCAGCCCCAGCATTTT.

This clone was counted many times. Other DNA sequences in the sample encode the same CDR3. V is TRBV5-1 and J is TRBJ2-2; maybe TRBD1 (7 bases). This CDR3 spans 14 amino acids. V lost 6 bases and J lost 7, with 16 bases in between. Germline values: CDR1 SGHRS, CDR2 YFSETQ. The CDR3 protein is CASMAGGLYGELFF. CDR3 sequence (DNA): TGCGCCAGCATGGCAGGGGGGTTGTACGGGGAGCTGTTTTTT.

A note on this clone: The sample holds other DNA sequences that translate to the same CDR3. The J gene is TRBJ2-6, the V gene TRBV5-1; D not resolved. The ends were cut back, 0 bases at V and 0 bases at J, with 1 base in the middle. The CDR3 is 14 residues long. The germline V gene encodes CDR1 SGHRS and CDR2 YFSETQ. CDR3: CASSLDSGANVLTF. In nucleotides, the CDR3 is TGCGCCAGCAGCTTGGACTCTGGGGCCAACGTCCTGACTTTC.

V and J are TRBV3-1 and TRBJ2-7; 11 positions agree with TRBD1. Germline V gene lookup returns CDR1 LGHDT and CDR2 YNNKEL (reference sequence). CDR3 length equals 15 residues. V lost 4 bases and J lost 0; bases outside the gene matches: 2. This CDR3 reads CASSPGTGGSYEQYF. In nucleotides, the CDR3 is TGTGCCAGCAGCCCCGGGACAGGGGGCTCCTACGAGCAGTACTTC.

The chain carries TRBV6-5 and TRBJ1-4; D gene ambiguous. The CDR3 extends over 13 amino acids. Deletions cut 0 bases from V and 8 bases from J, with 7 bases between. The germline V gene encodes CDR1 MNHEY and CDR2 SVGAGI. The CDR3 region is CASSYSPREKLFF. The CDR3 nucleotides read TGTGCCAGCAGTTACTCCCCGAGGGAAAAACTGTTTTTT.

This clone was detected many times. The chain carries TRBV15 and TRBJ2-7, with a possible D match to TRBD1 (6 bases). Germline CDR1 and CDR2: LNHNV and YYDKDF (reference sequence). This CDR3 is built from 14 residues. V gave up 6 bases and J gave up 3 bases, with 15 bases separating them. This CDR3 reads CATSHGTRGYEQYF. CDR3 nucleotides: TGTGCCACCAGTCACGGAACCAGGGGCTACGAGCAGTACTTC.

As concerns this clone: This may stem from a read error, because a much larger clone lies one nucleotide away. The chain carries TRBV5-5 and TRBJ2-3; 8 bases are shared with TRBD1. The CDR3 extends over 15 amino acids. Looked up from germline, CDR1 is SGHKS and CDR2 is YYEKEE (reference sequence). CDR3 in DNA: TGTGCCAGCAGCACAGGGGACAGGTCCACATATACGCAGTATTTT. Its translation: CASSTGDRSTYTQYF.

The chain links TRBV6-6 to TRBJ2-7, with 9 bases identical to TRBD1. Trimming removed 0 bases from V and 2 bases from J; junction bases left unmatched: 2. CDR1 and CDR2 from the germline V gene are MNHNY and SVGAGI (reference sequence). CDR3 length: 15 residues. For the CDR3, the DNA is TGTGCCAGCAGTTACTCGACAGGGGGTCCCTACGAGCAGTACTTC. This encodes CASSYSTGGPYEQYF.

With respect to this clone: No DNA is shown, since the ends of the CDR3 on it are uncertain; the CDR3 is the one TCRdb lists. V usage is TRBV12-3 or TRBV12-4 and J usage is TRBJ2-6; TRBD1 reflects the table's D call only, with no check against the DNA. The CDR3 spans 16 residues, counting both ends. The CDR3 spells CASSFGGGTGANILTF.

This clone was seen many times. V is TRBV7-2 and J is TRBJ2-7, with D tentatively TRBD2 (7 bases). The V gene lost 7 bases and the J gene lost 0 bases, with 16 bases spanning the gap. CDR1 SGHTA and CDR2 FQGNSA come from the germline V gene. The CDR3 totals 15 residues. The CDR3 bases are TGTGCCAGCACCCTGGGGGGGGGCCGCTCCTACGAGCAGTACTTC. Translated, it gives CASTLGGGRSYEQYF.

In regard to this clone: It may be a read error: a sequence one base away is much more abundant. The V gene is TRBV5-4, the J gene TRBJ2-1, with D uncertain. Per the germline V gene, CDR1 is SGHNT and CDR2 is YYREEE (reference sequence). The CDR3 contains 15 residues. Trimming pared 0 bases from V and 6 bases from J, leaving 13 bases between. The CDR3 sequence: CASSLDFAGINEQFF. CDR3 DNA: TGTGCCAGCAGCTTGGATTTTGCAGGCATCAATGAGCAGTTCTTC. The full variable domain, rest sourced from reference TRBV5-4 and TRBJ2-1, is ETGVTQSPTHLIKTRGQQVTLRCSSQSGHNTVSWYQQALGQGPQFIFQYYREEENGRGNFPPRFSGLQFPNYSSELNVNALELDDSALYLCASSLDFAGINEQFFGPGTRLTVL.

This clone was detected a few times. A read error is possible here, since a much larger clone lies one base away. The chain joins TRBV29-1 to TRBJ2-4; D gene uncertain. CDR3 length: 12 amino acids. The germline gives CDR1 SQVTM, CDR2 ANQGSEA. V lost 8 bases and J lost 6, with 14 bases in between. The CDR3: CSFALNGNIQYF. The DNA for the CDR3 is TGCAGCTTTGCCCTTAACGGAAACATTCAGTACTTC.

In this sample, this clone turned up a few times. This may stem from a read error, because a much larger clone lies one nucleotide away. V is TRBV27 and J is TRBJ2-1; 7 bases are shared with TRBD2. CDR1 MNHEY and CDR2 SMNVEV come from the germline V gene (reference sequence). The V segment lost 6 bases and the J segment 9 bases; nucleotides outside the gene matches: 17. This CDR3 contains 16 residues. The CDR3 region is CASSRGRDPVLSEQFF. CDR3 nucleotides: TGTGCCAGCAGCCGGGGGAGGGACCCCGTGTTGAGTGAGCAGTTCTTC.

This chain links TRBV7-2 with TRBJ1-1; D is possibly TRBD1 (6 bases). V gave up 1 base and J gave up 10 bases, with 13 bases separating them. Germline V gives CDR1 SGHTA, CDR2 FQGNSA. The CDR3 loop spans 13 amino acids. CDR3 sequence (DNA): TGTGCCAGCAGCTTAGGGGGGACATGGCCAGCTTTCTTT. Amino acids: CASSLGGTWPAFF.

V is TRBV6-2 or TRBV6-3 and J is TRBJ2-7; D may be TRBD1 (6 bases). CDR1 is MNHEY, CDR2 SVGEGT, per germline. The CDR3 covers 13 residues. V was clipped by 6 bases and J by 7 bases, with 16 bases between them. The CDR3 coding sequence is TGTGCCAGCAGATCAACAGGGCTCGGAGAGCAGTACTTC. The encoded protein is CASRSTGLGEQYF.

The CDR3 is CASSTYTRTSGRDGEQFF. CDR3 sequence (DNA): TGTGCCAGCAGCACTTACACTCGGACTAGCGGGAGGGACGGTGAGCAGTTCTTC. This sequence joins TRBV11-2 and TRBJ2-1; 15 bases are a match to TRBD2. The CDR3 is 18 residues long. Germline V gives CDR1 SGHAT, CDR2 FQNNGV. Unmatched junction bases numbered 14, after V lost 5 bases and J lost 9 bases.

To note about this clone: Compared with germline, one end of the junction differs, possibly owing to a read error. The chain couples TRBV18 to TRBJ1-2, with D unclear. This CDR3 spans 14 amino acids. Germline V gene lookup returns CDR1 KGHSH and CDR2 LQKENI. CDR3 coding DNA: TGTGCCAGCTCACGACTCTTCTCTAACTATGGCTACAGCTTC. Protein product: CASSRLFSNYGYSF.